One and the same sample provided the 15 T cell receptor delta chains below, sequenced in a study of gamma-delta T cells after stem cell transplantation. TCRdb reanalysed the RT-PCR reads with CATT. The sample yields nearly 850 delta-chain clones, 15% to 20% seen once. What was sequenced was gamma-delta T cells. Every receptor here comes from a human donor. It is not recorded whose cells these are; they may come from a transplant donor.

On this clone: Possible read error: a much larger clone is one base away. V and J are TRDV2 and TRDJ1, with 10 bases that match TRDD3. V was clipped by 0 bases and J by 1 base; unmatched bases: 13. There are 19 residues in the CDR3. The V gene's germline CDR1 is GEAIGNYY and CDR2 EKD. This CDR3 is CACDTVPTTGGLCTDKLIF. CDR3 in DNA: TGTGCCTGTGACACCGTTCCTACTACTGGGGGATTGTGCACCGATAAACTCATCTTT.

Turning to this clone: Germline is not matched at one junction end, which may reflect a read error. The rearrangement links TRDV3 to TRDJ1; 7 bases fit TRDD3. Since TCRdb gives no J gene, matching the DNA to germline was used here to assign it. The length of the CDR3 is 20 residues. Germline V gene sequence: CDR1 TVYSNPD, CDR2 GDNSRS (reference sequence). The CDR3 reads CAFMHGEGVFGGLYTDKLIF. CDR3 DNA: TGTGCCTTTATGCACGGAGAGGGGGTTTTTGGGGGACTTTACACAGATAAACTCATCTTT.

Regarding this clone: The protein held in TCRdb is that of a much larger clone and does not match this DNA's translation at residue 15, likely because of a read error; the protein shown is translated from the DNA. V usage is TRDV2 and J usage is TRDJ1, with D tentatively TRDD3 (6 bases). Germline V CDR1 and CDR2: GEAIGNYY, EKD. There are 18 residues in the CDR3. In DNA, the CDR3 is TGTGCCTGTGACACCGTTGGGGGTCCCCCCTATGGGACCGATGAACTCATCTTT. This gives the protein CACDTVGGPPYGTDELIF.

Comment on this clone: Other nucleotide sequences from this sample produce the same CDR3. The chain links TRDV3 to TRDJ1; 7 bases align to TRDD3. Unmatched junction bases numbered 23, after V lost 1 base and J lost 0 bases. Germline loops: CDR1 TVYSNPD, CDR2 GDNSRS (reference sequence). The CDR3 contains 20 residues. Written as DNA, the CDR3 is TGTGCCTTTATGCACGGAGAGGGGGTTTTTGGGGGACTTTACACCGATAAACTCATCTTT. It is translated as CAFMHGEGVFGGLYTDKLIF.

The J gene is TRDJ1, the V gene TRDV1; 8 bases line up with TRDD3. Since TCRdb gives no J gene, matching the DNA to germline was used here to assign it. J was trimmed by 1 base and V by 4 bases; bases with no gene match: 23. The CDR3 extends over 21 amino acids. Germline loops: CDR1 TSWWSYY, CDR2 QGS. In DNA, the CDR3 is TGTGCTCTTGGGGCCCGCTTGGCCTTCCCACCCACGGGGATACCCACCGATAAACTCATCTTT. Translated: CALGARLAFPPTGIPTDKLIF.

The rearrangement joins TRDV2 to TRDJ1; 13 bases match TRDD3. Germline loops: CDR1 GEAIGNYY, CDR2 EKD. With 0 bases clipped from V and 3 bases from J, the junction kept 6 bases outside the gene matches. The CDR3 length is 17 residues. The CDR3 reads CACDTLTGGYVSDKLIF. The CDR3 DNA reads as TGTGCCTGTGACACCCTGACTGGGGGATACGTATCCGATAAACTCATCTTT.

This clone was counted a few times. The protein TCRdb gives is from a much larger clone and does not agree with this DNA's translation at residue 12, likely a read error; the protein shown here comes from the DNA. The V and J genes are TRDV2 and TRDJ1; possibly TRDD3 for D (6 bases). CDR1 and CDR2 (germline): GEAIGNYY, EKD. Trimming cost V 0 bases and J 13 bases, with 20 bases left between them. The CDR3 has 14 residues. Written as DNA, the CDR3 is TGTGCCTGTGACACCGTGTCGGGGGAGAGGGAACCCATCTTT. This codes for CACDTVSGEREPIF.

This clone was counted a few times. One base away lies a much larger clone, so this may be a sequencing read error. This sample also contains other DNA sequences that code for the same CDR3. V usage is TRDV2 and J usage is TRDJ1; possibly TRDD3 for D (6 bases). The CDR3 is made up of 15 amino acids. In germline, CDR1 is GEAIGNYY, CDR2 EKD. CDR3 sequence: CACDIVRGTPDKLIF. The DNA for the CDR3 is TGTGCCTGCGACATAGTCCGGGGGACACCCGATAAACTCATCTTT.

Remarks on this clone: The junction departs from germline at one end; a sequencing error may be responsible. Other DNA sequences of this sample code for an identical CDR3. The chain joins TRDV2 to TRDJ3; D remains unclear. The CDR3 extends over 18 amino acids. Per the germline V gene, CDR1 is GEAIGNYY and CDR2 is EKD. CDR3 region: CACDTATQTSWDTRQMFF. The CDR3 DNA is TGTGCCTGCGACACCGCCACGCAAACTTCCTGGGACACCCGACAGATGTTTTTC.

The chain recombines TRDV2 with TRDJ1; TRDD3 is a possible D gene (5 bases). No J gene is reported in TCRdb; it was inferred here by comparing the DNA with germline. Germline-derived CDR1 and CDR2 are GEAIGNYY and EKD. The V end was cut by 4 bases, the J end by 0 bases, with 14 bases between. The CDR3 has 15 residues. For the CDR3, the DNA is TGTGCCTGTGATGGGGTGGGATCGTACACCGATAAACTCATCTTT. It codes for CACDGVGSYTDKLIF.

The J gene is TRDJ1, the V gene TRDV2, with D perhaps TRDD3 (5 bases). CDR3 length: 15 residues. Trimming stripped 0 bases from V and 0 bases from J, with 10 bases between. CDR1 is GEAIGNYY, CDR2 EKD, per germline. Here the CDR3 DNA reads TGTGCCTGTGACACCGTGGGGACCCACACCGATAAACTCATCTTT. This encodes CACDTVGTHTDKLIF.

The chain combines TRDV1 with TRDJ1; D possibly uses TRDD1 or TRDD3 (6 bases each). TCRdb leaves out the J gene; it was filled in here by matching the DNA to germline. Germline V lookup: CDR1 TSWWSYY, CDR2 QGS. This CDR3 comprises 19 residues. Trimming removed 1 base from V and 8 bases from J, with 29 bases in between. Written as DNA, the CDR3 is TGTGCTCTTGGGGAACGAAATACCTACGCGGGTACCGGGGGAGACAAACTCATCTTT. Translating it yields CALGERNTYAGTGGDKLIF.

This chain joins TRDV2 and TRDJ1; 8 bases map to TRDD3. Matching the DNA to germline supplied the J gene, which TCRdb does not give. The J segment lost 0 bases and the V segment lost 2 bases, leaving 7 bases of the junction unmatched. The CDR3 has 16 amino acids. The germline V gene has CDR1 GEAIGNYY and CDR2 EKD. CDR3 coding DNA: TGTGCCTGTGACAGTTTGGGGGATCGTTACACCGATAAACTCATCTTT. This encodes CACDSLGDRYTDKLIF.

The chain links TRDV1 to TRDJ1; D may be TRDD3 (6 bases). Assignment of the J gene here rests on matching the DNA to germline, because TCRdb gives none. Germline lookup yields CDR1 TSWWSYY and CDR2 QGS. This CDR3 spans 23 amino acids. Trimming shortened V by 0 bases and J by 0 bases, and 32 bases separated the two germline ends. The CDR3 spells CALGELVPKAYRPLVGDTDKLIF. The DNA for the CDR3 is TGTGCTCTTGGGGAACTAGTCCCTAAAGCCTATCGGCCCCTGGTGGGGGACACCGATAAACTCATCTTT.

This clone was seen once. The rearrangement links TRDV2 to TRDJ1; 8 positions agree with TRDD3. The J gene, not given by TCRdb, was assigned here from a germline match of the nucleotide sequence. Germline V gene data show CDR1 as GEAIGNYY and CDR2 as EKD. J gave up 1 base and V 1 base, and 7 bases lay outside the gene matches. The CDR3 loop spans 16 amino acids. CDR3 sequence reads: CACDTLGETRTDKLIF. The CDR3 DNA follows: TGTGCCTGTGACACTCTGGGGGAGACTCGCACCGATAAACTCATCTTT.